This TCR beta chain was recorded in a study of blood T cells in healthy people across ages. A J-beta primer mix and a sample-barcoded 5' primer were used in a second PCR of about 7 to 12 cycles. Tagging of each cDNA molecule was performed by a template-switch adaptor with 12 random nucleotides. All samples yielded 3 million or more CDR3-containing paired-end reads. TCRdb recomputed calls from the 5' RACE reads with MiXCR, one row per CDR3 protein. The data show roughly 1.7 million distinct CDR3 sequences, with roughly 32% seen just once and around 11% held by the top ten. Donors were systemically healthy Caucasian individuals from Russia aged about 6 to 95 years. Isolated per sample were at least 6.5 million PBMCs. The J segment lost 7 bases and the V segment lost 1 base, leaving 4 bases of the junction unmatched. The CDR3 extends over 15 amino acids. From germline, CDR1 is MGHRA and CDR2 YSYEKL.

The source is a woman in her thirties in good health. The rearrangement uses TRBV4-1 and TRBJ2-1, with 10 nucleotides matching TRBD2. The source material was blood. The chain's CDR3 is CASSQGAGGVNEQFF. For the CDR3, the DNA is TGCGCCAGCAGCCAAGGAGCGGGAGGGGTAAATGAGCAGTTCTTC.